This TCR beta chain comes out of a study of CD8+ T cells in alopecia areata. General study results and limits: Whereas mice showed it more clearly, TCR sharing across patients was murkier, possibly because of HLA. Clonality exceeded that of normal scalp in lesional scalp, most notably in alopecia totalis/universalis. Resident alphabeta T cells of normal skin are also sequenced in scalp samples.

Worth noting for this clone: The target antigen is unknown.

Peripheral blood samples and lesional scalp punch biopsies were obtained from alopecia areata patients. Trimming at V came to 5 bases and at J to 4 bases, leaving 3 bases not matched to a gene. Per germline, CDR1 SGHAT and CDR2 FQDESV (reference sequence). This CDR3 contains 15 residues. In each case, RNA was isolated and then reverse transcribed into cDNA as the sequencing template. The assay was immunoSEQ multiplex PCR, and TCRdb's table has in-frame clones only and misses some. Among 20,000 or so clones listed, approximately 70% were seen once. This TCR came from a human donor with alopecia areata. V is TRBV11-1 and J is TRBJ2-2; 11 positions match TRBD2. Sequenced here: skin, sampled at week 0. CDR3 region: CASSHLAGGTGELFF. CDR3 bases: TGTGCCAGCAGCCATCTAGCGGGGGGCACCGGGGAGCTGTTTTTT.